Following are 5 T cell receptor beta chains from one sample sequenced in a study of vaccination effects on CD4 cells after COVID-19. The table came from immunoSEQ multiplex PCR; TCRdb's copy has only in-frame clones and leaves some out. The table shows roughly 56,000 clones, with 73% occurring only once. No antigens are known for them. Before sequencing, viral peptide pools were used by the ViraFEST assay to expand antigen-specific CD4+ T cells. Scientists isolated CD4+ T cells after a roughly nine-day culture period ended. The participants, recipients of two vaccine doses, got either BNT162b2 or mRNA-1273. Sequenced material: CD4+ T cells from PBMCs cultured with HCoV-229E spike peptides, taken after COVID-19 vaccination. Receptors were obtained from a human donor who received a COVID-19 vaccine.

This chain uses TRBV27 with TRBJ1-1; D not certain. Per germline, CDR1 MNHEY and CDR2 SMNVEV (reference sequence). The CDR3 extends over 13 amino acids. The V gene lost 3 bases and the J gene lost 1 base, with 6 bases spanning the gap. For the CDR3, the DNA is TGTGCCAGCAGTTTTCGTCAGAACACTGAAGCTTTCTTT. As protein: CASSFRQNTEAFF.

In its sample, this clone was seen once. V usage is TRBV30 and J usage is TRBJ2-5; no clear D gene. The germline gives CDR1 GTSNPN, CDR2 SVGIG (reference sequence). The CDR3 is made up of 12 amino acids. With 5 bases removed from V and 7 bases from J, the gap between germline ends came to 14 bases. The CDR3 here is CAWGNNPGTQYF. The CDR3 DNA reads TGTGCCTGGGGAAACAACCCCGGGACCCAGTACTTC. The full variable domain, its missing parts supplied by reference TRBV30 and TRBJ2-5, is SQTIHQWPATLVQPVGSPLSLECTVEGTSNPNLYWYRQAAGRGLQLLFYSVGIGQISSEVPQNLSASRPQDRQFILSSKKLLLSDSGFYLCAWGNNPGTQYFGPGTRLLVL.

The chain carries TRBV2 and TRBJ2-7; D may be TRBD1 (6 bases). Trimming left V 7 bases short and J 1 base short, with 14 bases between. The CDR3 contains 14 residues. Germline V gene data show CDR1 as SNHLY and CDR2 as FYNNEI. The CDR3 DNA sequence: TGTGCCAGCACCGCGACAGGCGCATCCTACGAGCAGTACGTC. Its translation: CASTATGASYEQYV.

This rearrangement joins TRBV5-1 to TRBJ1-1; 9 bases are a match to TRBD1. Germline CDR1 is SGHRS and CDR2 is YFSETQ. This CDR3 is 14 amino acids long. The V and J ends lost 1 base and 4 bases, in that order; junction bases with no gene match: 2. CDR3 DNA: TGCGCCAGCAGCTTGAGGGGACAGGGCACTGAAGCTTTCTTT. Its protein is CASSLRGQGTEAFF.

The J gene is TRBJ2-2, the V gene TRBV28; D is undetermined. CDR1 is MDHEN, CDR2 SYDVKM, per germline. This CDR3 region has 12 residues. V lost 1 base to trimming and J lost 4 bases, with 1 base between them. CDR3 amino acids: CASSLFTGELFF. DNA for the CDR3: TGTGCCAGCAGTTTATTCACCGGGGAGCTGTTTTTT.